The 14 T cell receptor beta chains listed next were all sequenced from one sample in a study of regulatory T cells. Primers: 52 TRBV forward and 13 TRBJ reverse. Measured with immunoSEQ multiplex PCR; TCRdb has only the in-frame clones, and not every one. The sample lists about 20,000 clones; approximately 93% were seen once. The sequencing sample was made of CD8+ T cells sorted from blood. These receptors originate from a child aged 2 to 15 with CD3G deficiency.

CDR3 amino acids: CASHSGYEQYF. Written as DNA, the CDR3 is TGTGCCAGCCATAGCGGATACGAGCAGTACTTC. This chain links TRBV28 with TRBJ2-7; D may be TRBD2 (6 bases). The CDR3 loop spans 11 amino acids. Trimming cost V 8 bases and J 4 bases, with 9 bases left between them. Germline V gives CDR1 MDHEN, CDR2 SYDVKM.

V gene TRBV28 combines with J gene TRBJ2-7; possibly TRBD2 for D (5 bases). Germline CDR1 MDHEN, CDR2 SYDVKM. Trimming took 2 bases from V and 6 from J, leaving 14 bases between them. CDR3 length: 14 residues. The CDR3, as DNA: TGTGCCAGCAGTTTAATGGGAGACCCCTTCGAGCAGTACTTC. Translated, it gives CASSLMGDPFEQYF.

V is TRBV5-1 and J is TRBJ2-3; 7 bases are shared with TRBD1. The CDR3 is made up of 15 amino acids. Germline V gene sequence: CDR1 SGHRS, CDR2 YFSETQ. Losses at the gene ends were 1 base for V and 4 bases for J; bases not matched to a gene: 6. The CDR3 loop is CASSLMNRGADTQYF. In DNA form, the CDR3 reads TGCGCCAGCAGCTTGATGAACAGGGGCGCAGATACGCAGTATTTT.

On this clone: This sample also contains other DNA sequences that code for the same CDR3. The CDR3 loop is CASSLRGPYEQYF. CDR3 bases: TGTGCCAGCAGCCTCCGGGGGCCCTACGAGCAGTACTTC. The V and J genes are TRBV28 and TRBJ2-7, with D possibly being TRBD1 or TRBD2 (6 bases each). The V and J ends lost 6 bases and 2 bases respectively, with 11 bases between them. Germline V gene sequence: CDR1 MDHEN, CDR2 SYDVKM. There are 13 residues in the CDR3.

The chain uses TRBV5-1 and TRBJ2-1, with 9 nucleotides matching TRBD2. Germline-derived CDR1 and CDR2 are SGHRS and YFSETQ. The junction had 8 bases not matched to a gene; V was cut back by 2 bases and J by 8 bases. This CDR3 has 15 amino acids. CDR3 nucleotide sequence: TGCGCCAGCAGCTTAAATAGCGGGAGAGTACATGAGCAGTTCTTC. Its translation: CASSLNSGRVHEQFF.

The V and J genes are TRBV6-1 and TRBJ2-5, with D uncertain. Trimming left V 4 bases short and J 2 bases short, with 8 bases between. This CDR3 spans 13 amino acids. Germline lookup yields CDR1 MNHNS and CDR2 SASEGT. In DNA, the CDR3 is TGTGCCAGCAGTGTTTTCCAACAAGAGACCCAGTACTTC. Translated, it gives CASSVFQQETQYF.

The chain uses TRBV28 and TRBJ2-3; D possibly corresponds to TRBD2 (6 bases). Looked up from germline, CDR1 is MDHEN and CDR2 is SYDVKM. V lost 3 bases, J lost 4 bases, and 11 bases lay in between. This CDR3 is built from 14 residues. CDR3 in DNA: TGTGCCAGCAGTTTCACCGGGGGAGCAGATACGCAGTATTTT. Translation gives CASSFTGGADTQYF. Full variable domain (outside the CDR3, taken from reference TRBV28 and TRBJ2-3): DVKVTQSSRYLVKRTGEKVFLECVQDMDHENMFWYRQDPGLGLRLIYFSYDVKMKEKGDIPEGYSVSREKKERFSLILESASTNQTSMYLCASSFTGGADTQYFGPGTRLTVL.

The chain combines TRBV27 with TRBJ1-2; D unclear. V lost 5 bases to trimming and J lost 0 bases, with 10 bases between them. Germline CDR1 is MNHEY and CDR2 is SMNVEV (reference sequence). The CDR3 spans 14 residues. CDR3 sequence (DNA): TGTGCCAGCAGTCCGGCCCCCGCTAACTATGGCTACACCTTC. This translates into CASSPAPANYGYTF.

The chain recombines TRBV28 with TRBJ2-7; D is undetermined. Trimming removed 3 bases at V and 5 bases at J, with 8 bases between. This CDR3 spans 12 amino acids. Per germline, CDR1 MDHEN and CDR2 SYDVKM. CDR3 residues: CASSFGTDEQYF. In nucleotides, the CDR3 is TGTGCCAGCAGTTTTGGTACCGACGAGCAGTACTTC.

The rearrangement uses TRBV13 and TRBJ1-1; TRBD1 might be the D (5 bases). Trimming cost V 5 bases and J 7 bases, with 14 bases left between them. The CDR3 is 13 amino acids. Germline values: CDR1 PRHDT, CDR2 FYEKMQ (reference sequence). In DNA, the CDR3 is TGTGCCAGCAGCGCGGGGCAGGGTCGTGAAGCTTTCTTT. Residues: CASSAGQGREAFF.

This chain joins TRBV6-1 and TRBJ2-5; D unresolved. The germline V and J ends were trimmed by 3 bases and 4 bases, with 9 bases remaining between them. CDR1 and CDR2 from the germline V gene are MNHNS and SASEGT. The CDR3 is 13 residues long. CDR3: CASSDLGGETQYF. The CDR3 region has the DNA TGTGCCAGCAGTGACTTGGGTGGAGAGACCCAGTACTTC.

V gene TRBV28 combines with J gene TRBJ2-5; a possible D gene is TRBD2 (5 bases). Gene TRBJ2-7 matches the end of the DNA better, so the J call may be wrong. The CDR3 runs to 13 residues. Germline lookup yields CDR1 MDHEN and CDR2 SYDVKM. CDR3 in amino acids: CASSPGGVYEQYF. The CDR3, as DNA: TGTGCCAGCAGTCCTGGAGGAGTCTACGAGCAGTACTTC.

The chain links TRBV7-9 to TRBJ2-3; D is perhaps TRBD2 (6 bases). The CDR3 length is 13 residues. Germline assignment: CDR1 SEHNR and CDR2 FQNEAQ (reference sequence). The V end was cut by 3 bases, the J end by 8 bases, with 12 bases between. The CDR3 region is CASSFSPAGTQYF. The DNA of the CDR3 is TGTGCCAGCAGCTTCTCACCAGCGGGTACGCAGTATTTT. The full variable domain, in which reference TRBV7-9 and TRBJ2-3 provide the parts outside the CDR3, is DTGVSQNPRHKITKRGQNVTFRCDPISEHNRLYWYRQTLGQGPEFLTYFQNEAQLEKSRLLSDRFSAERPKGSFSTLEIQRTEQGDSAMYLCASSFSPAGTQYFGPGTRLTVL.

V usage is TRBV11-2 and J usage is TRBJ1-1; D perhaps matches TRBD1 (5 bases). The CDR3 spans 13 residues. In germline, CDR1 is SGHAT, CDR2 FQNNGV. V was pared by 3 bases and J by 1 base, with 6 bases between. CDR3 region: CASSLGPNTEAFF. CDR3 DNA: TGTGCCAGCAGCTTGGGGCCGAACACTGAAGCTTTCTTT.